Below, 15 T cell receptor beta chains from the same sample are listed, as sequenced in a study of blood T cells in healthy people across ages. With a J-beta primer mix and a sample-barcoded 5' primer, a second PCR ran about 7 to 12 cycles. TCRdb itself ran the 5' RACE reads through MiXCR, one entry per CDR3 protein. This sample yields about a million distinct CDR3 sequences, of which around two fifths are seen a single time; roughly 14% belongs to the top ten. Sequenced material: blood. The receptors were gathered from a man younger than 35 in good health.

This chain uses TRBV14 with TRBJ1-1; 8 bases fit TRBD1. This CDR3 has 15 residues. Germline V gives CDR1 SGHDN, CDR2 FVKESK. V shed 2 bases and J 5 bases; nucleotides not matched to a gene: 7. The CDR3 bases are TGTGCCAGCAGCCAACGACAGGGGACTGGGACTGAAGCTTTCTTT. Translation: CASSQRQGTGTEAFF. Full variable domain (missing parts from reference TRBV14 and TRBJ1-1): EAGVTQFPSHSVIEKGQTVTLRCDPISGHDNLYWYRRVMGKEIKFLLHFVKESKQDESGMPNNRFLAERTGGTYSTLKVQPAELEDSGVYFCASSQRQGTGTEAFFGQGTRLTVV.

V usage is TRBV7-2 and J usage is TRBJ1-2; D is undetermined. The V gene's germline CDR1 is SGHTA and CDR2 FQGNSA. Trimming removed 6 bases from V and 7 bases from J, with 12 bases in between. This CDR3 has 12 amino acids. CDR3 residues: CASSKAIAGYTF. DNA for the CDR3: TGTGCCAGCAGTAAAGCGATTGCTGGCTACACCTTC.

The V call is TRBV29-1, the J call TRBJ2-1; 10 bases fit TRBD1. CDR3 length equals 15 residues. Germline V CDR1 and CDR2: SQVTM, ANQGSEA. Trimming took 6 bases from V and 10 from J; bases not matched to a gene: 15. The CDR3 region is CSVSEGQGSLGEQFF. The CDR3, as DNA: TGCAGCGTCTCGGAGGGACAGGGGTCACTGGGGGAGCAGTTCTTC.

The gene calls are TRBV5-1 and TRBJ2-2; 8 bases fit TRBD1. Germline-derived CDR1 and CDR2 are SGHRS and YFSETQ. V lost 2 bases, J lost 3 bases, and 6 bases stayed unmatched. The CDR3 spans 16 residues. CDR3 DNA sequence: TGCGCCAGCAGCTTAGCCGGACAGGGTGACACCGGGGAGCTGTTTTTT. Its protein product is CASSLAGQGDTGELFF.

J is TRBJ2-7 and V is TRBV6-2 or TRBV6-3, with D perhaps TRBD1 (5 bases). Trimming took 3 bases from V and 2 from J, leaving 11 bases between them. CDR1 MNHEY and CDR2 SVGEGT come from the germline V gene. The CDR3 contains 14 residues. The CDR3 DNA follows: TGTGCCAGCAGTTATAACAGGTATACCTACGAGCAGTACTTC. It encodes CASSYNRYTYEQYF.

For the CDR3, the DNA is TGTGCCAGCAGCCCCGGGACTAGCGTAAGCAATGAGCAGTTCTTC. Translated: CASSPGTSVSNEQFF. This chain links TRBV9 with TRBJ2-1, with 10 nucleotides matching TRBD2. V lost 4 bases to trimming and J lost 6 bases; unmatched junction nucleotides: 7. Germline V lookup: CDR1 SGDLS, CDR2 YYNGEE. CDR3 length equals 15 residues.

The genes are TRBV6-2 or TRBV6-3 and TRBJ2-1, with D perhaps matching TRBD2 (6 bases). CDR1 and CDR2 from the germline V gene are MNHEY and SVGEGT. The CDR3 is made up of 16 amino acids. V lost 1 base to trimming and J lost 10 bases, with 20 bases between them. CDR3 sequence: CASSYFGRWKKGEQFF. The DNA for the CDR3 is TGTGCCAGCAGTTACTTTGGGAGGTGGAAAAAAGGGGAGCAGTTCTTC.

This clonotype was detected only a few times. The chain carries TRBV20-1 and TRBJ2-3, with 10 nucleotides matching TRBD2. The CDR3 is 12 amino acids. CDR1 is DFQATT, CDR2 SNEGSKA, per germline (reference sequence). Losses at the gene ends were 4 bases for V and 6 bases for J; bases not matched to a gene: 1. DNA of the CDR3: TGCAGTGCTACGACTAGCGGGGATACGCAGTATTTT. It codes for CSATTSGDTQYF.

There are a few counts of this clonotype. This may come from a read error, since a much larger clone is one base off. The chain carries TRBV7-9 and TRBJ1-6; D gene unclear. This CDR3 is built from 14 residues. Germline V CDR1 and CDR2: SEHNR, FQNEAQ (reference sequence). The CDR3 sequence is CASSDDGKNPPPHF. In DNA form, the CDR3 reads TGTGCCAGCAGCGACGACGGGAAGAACCCACCCCCCCACTTT.

V and J are TRBV6-2 or TRBV6-3 and TRBJ2-1; no clear D. The length of the CDR3 is 13 residues. The germline gives CDR1 MNHEY, CDR2 SVGEGT. V lost 5 bases to trimming and J lost 3 bases, with 8 bases between them. CDR3 loop: CASSNVGYNEQFF. The CDR3 nucleotides are TGTGCCAGCAGTAATGTCGGCTACAATGAGCAGTTCTTC.

V gene TRBV7-3 combines with J gene TRBJ2-4; TRBD2 might be the D (7 bases). V was clipped by 5 bases and J by 7 bases, with 24 bases between them. The CDR3 extends over 17 amino acids. The germline V gene encodes CDR1 SGHTA and CDR2 FQGTGA. CDR3 nucleotide sequence: TGTGCCAGCAGCATCAACGGGGCGGGGGCCACCGGGAACATTCAGTACTTC. Protein: CASSINGAGATGNIQYF.

V and J are TRBV24-1 and TRBJ2-3; D is unclear. Germline V gene sequence: CDR1 KGHDR, CDR2 SFDVKD. The CDR3 is 15 residues long. V lost 3 bases to trimming and J lost 6 bases, with 15 bases between them. The CDR3 region has the DNA TGTGCCACCAGTGATCTAATGGACCGTCACGATACGCAGTATTTT. Its translation is CATSDLMDRHDTQYF.

The chain joins TRBV2 to TRBJ1-2; no clear D gene. Trimming removed 7 bases from V and 4 bases from J, with 10 bases in between. CDR3 length: 12 amino acids. CDR1 is SNHLY and CDR2 is FYNNEI in the germline V gene. The chain's CDR3 is CASTRVTYGYTF. CDR3 nucleotide sequence: TGTGCCAGCACCCGGGTAACCTATGGCTACACCTTC.

In this sample, this clonotype turned up a few times. The rearrangement links TRBV29-1 to TRBJ1-1; unclear D gene. The CDR3 totals 10 residues. The germline V and J ends were trimmed by 1 base and 4 bases, with 1 base remaining between them. Per the germline V gene, CDR1 is SQVTM and CDR2 is ANQGSEA. The CDR3 nucleotides read TGCAGCGTTGAAGCCACTGAAGCTTTCTTT. Translation: CSVEATEAFF.

This clonotype was recorded a few times. This chain's CDR3 is CASSLWGVNTGELFF. DNA of the CDR3: TGTGCCAGCAGCTTGTGGGGGGTGAACACCGGGGAGCTGTTTTTT. The chain employs TRBV5-6 and TRBJ2-2; D perhaps matches TRBD2 (6 bases). The V gene's germline CDR1 is SGHDT and CDR2 YYEEEE. The CDR3 totals 15 residues. V was clipped by 1 base and J by 1 base, with 8 bases between them.